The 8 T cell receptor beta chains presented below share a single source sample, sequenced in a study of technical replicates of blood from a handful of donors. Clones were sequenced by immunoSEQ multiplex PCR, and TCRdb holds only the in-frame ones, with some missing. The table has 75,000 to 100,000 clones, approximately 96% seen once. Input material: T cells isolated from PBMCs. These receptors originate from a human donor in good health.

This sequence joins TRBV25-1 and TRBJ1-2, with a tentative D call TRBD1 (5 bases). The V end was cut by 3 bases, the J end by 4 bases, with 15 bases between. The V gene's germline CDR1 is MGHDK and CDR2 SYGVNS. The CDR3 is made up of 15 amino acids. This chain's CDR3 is CASSDWGERGYGYTF. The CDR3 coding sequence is TGTGCCAGCAGTGATTGGGGGGAAAGGGGCTATGGCTACACCTTC.

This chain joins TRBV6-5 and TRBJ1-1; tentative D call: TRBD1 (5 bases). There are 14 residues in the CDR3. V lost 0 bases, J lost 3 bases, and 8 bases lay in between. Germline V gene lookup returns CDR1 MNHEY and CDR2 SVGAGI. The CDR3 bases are TGTGCCAGCAGTTACTCGATAGGGGACACTGAAGCTTTCTTT. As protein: CASSYSIGDTEAFF.

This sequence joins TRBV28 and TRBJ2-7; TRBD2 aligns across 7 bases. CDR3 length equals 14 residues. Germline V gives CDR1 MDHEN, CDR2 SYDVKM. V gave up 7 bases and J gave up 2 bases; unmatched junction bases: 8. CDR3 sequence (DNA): TGTGCCAGCAACCCCAGGGACTATGCCTACGAGCAGTACTTC. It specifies CASNPRDYAYEQYF.

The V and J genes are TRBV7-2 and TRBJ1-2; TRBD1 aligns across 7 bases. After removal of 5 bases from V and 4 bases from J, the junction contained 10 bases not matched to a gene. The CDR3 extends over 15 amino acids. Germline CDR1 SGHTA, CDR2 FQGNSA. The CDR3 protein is CASSIIQGSGYGYTF. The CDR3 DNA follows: TGTGCCAGCAGCATAATACAGGGGTCCGGCTATGGCTACACCTTC. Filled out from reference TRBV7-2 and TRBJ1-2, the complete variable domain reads GAGVSQSPSNKVTEKGKDVELRCDPISGHTALYWYRQSLGQGLEFLIYFQGNSAPDKSGLPSDRFSAERTGGSVSTLTIQRTQQEDSAVYLCASSIIQGSGYGYTFGSGTRLTVV.

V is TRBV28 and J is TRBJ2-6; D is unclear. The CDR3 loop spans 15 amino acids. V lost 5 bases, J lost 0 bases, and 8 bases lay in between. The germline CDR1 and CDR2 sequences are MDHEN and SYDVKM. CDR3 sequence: CASSLQLSGANVLTF. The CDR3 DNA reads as TGTGCCAGCAGTCTTCAACTCTCTGGGGCCAACGTCCTGACTTTC.

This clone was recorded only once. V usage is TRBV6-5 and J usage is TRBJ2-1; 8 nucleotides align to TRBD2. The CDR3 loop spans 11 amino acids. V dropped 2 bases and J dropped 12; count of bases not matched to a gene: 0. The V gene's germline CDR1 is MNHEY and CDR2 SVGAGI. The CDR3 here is CASSYSGGQFF. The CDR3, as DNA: TGTGCCAGCAGTTACAGCGGGGGGCAGTTCTTC.

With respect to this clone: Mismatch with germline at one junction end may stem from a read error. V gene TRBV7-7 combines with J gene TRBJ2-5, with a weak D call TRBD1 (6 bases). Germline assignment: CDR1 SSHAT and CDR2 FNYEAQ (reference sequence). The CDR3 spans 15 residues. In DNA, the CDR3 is TGTGCTAGCAGCTTAGGGCAGGGGAATGGAGAGACCCAGTACTTC. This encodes CASSLGQGNGETQYF. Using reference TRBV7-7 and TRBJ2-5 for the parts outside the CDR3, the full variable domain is GAGVSQSPRYKVTKRGQDVTLRCDPISSHATLYWYQQALGQGPEFLTYFNYEAQPDKSGLPSDRFSAERPEGSISTLTIQRTEQRDSAMYRCASSLGQGNGETQYFGPGTRLLVL.

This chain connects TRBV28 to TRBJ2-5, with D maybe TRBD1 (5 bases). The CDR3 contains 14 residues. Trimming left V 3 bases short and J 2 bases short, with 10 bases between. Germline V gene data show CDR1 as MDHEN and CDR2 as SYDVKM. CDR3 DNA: TGTGCCAGCAGTTTGACAGAAGATCAAGAGACCCAGTACTTC. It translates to CASSLTEDQETQYF.